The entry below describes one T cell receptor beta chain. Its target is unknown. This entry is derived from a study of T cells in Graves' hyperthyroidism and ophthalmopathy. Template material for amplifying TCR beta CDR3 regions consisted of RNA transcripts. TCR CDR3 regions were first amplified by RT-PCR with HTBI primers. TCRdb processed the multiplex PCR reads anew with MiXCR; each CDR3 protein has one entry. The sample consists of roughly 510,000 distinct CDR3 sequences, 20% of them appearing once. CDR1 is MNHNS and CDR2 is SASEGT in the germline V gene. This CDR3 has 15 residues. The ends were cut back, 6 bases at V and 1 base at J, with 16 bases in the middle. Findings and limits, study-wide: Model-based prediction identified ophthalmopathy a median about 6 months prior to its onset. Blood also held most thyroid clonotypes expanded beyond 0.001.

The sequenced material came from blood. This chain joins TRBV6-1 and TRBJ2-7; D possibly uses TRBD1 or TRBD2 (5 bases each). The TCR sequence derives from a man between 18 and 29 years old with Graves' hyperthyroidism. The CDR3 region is CASRKLRGISYEQYF. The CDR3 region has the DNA TGTGCCAGCAGGAAATTGAGGGGCATTTCCTACGAGCAGTACTTC.